These 26 T cell receptor beta chains were sequenced from one sample in a study of blood T cell repertoires in COVID-19. Clones were sequenced by immunoSEQ multiplex PCR, and TCRdb holds only the in-frame ones, with some missing. The table records some 250,000 clones, 75% to 85% of them present only once. The sequenced sample consisted of peripheral blood. The receptors were gathered from a woman older than 75 with COVID-19, enrolled during active disease.

This clone was seen a handful of times. Other nucleotide sequences in the sample specify the same CDR3. The chain employs TRBV2 and TRBJ1-5; D is uncertain. CDR3 length: 14 residues. CDR1 and CDR2 (germline): SNHLY, FYNNEI. The V gene lost 0 bases and the J gene lost 2 bases, with 5 bases spanning the gap. This CDR3 reads CASSEAPGNQPQHF. Here the CDR3 DNA reads TGTGCCAGCAGTGAAGCCCCGGGCAATCAGCCCCAGCATTTT.

The CDR3 DNA is TGTGCCAGCACCCGGTCCTTTTCTGTCTCCTACAATGAGCAGTTCTTC. Translation gives CASTRSFSVSYNEQFF. The chain has TRBV7-2 and TRBJ2-1; the D is unclear. V dropped 7 bases and J dropped 0 bases, with 16 bases sitting between them. Per the germline V gene, CDR1 is SGHTA and CDR2 is FQGNSA. The CDR3 sequence is 16 residues long.

The rearrangement joins TRBV12-5 to TRBJ2-1, with TRBD2 matching 13 bases. In germline, CDR1 is LGHNT, CDR2 FRNRAP. V lost 5 bases to trimming and J lost 7 bases; unmatched junction nucleotides: 5. This CDR3 contains 15 residues. The CDR3: CASGNGLAGVNEQFF. CDR3 DNA: TGTGCTAGTGGTAACGGACTAGCGGGAGTGAATGAGCAGTTCTTC.

This clone turned up a few times. The chain recombines TRBV5-5 with TRBJ2-1; 8 nucleotides line up with TRBD1. The CDR3 contains 16 residues. J was trimmed by 8 bases and V by 4 bases; bases with no gene match: 14. Germline V gives CDR1 SGHKS, CDR2 YYEKEE (reference sequence). CDR3 in DNA: TGTGCCAGCAGCCTCCTTGGGACAGGCACTCACCATGAGCAGTTCTTC. Protein: CASSLLGTGTHHEQFF.

The chain employs TRBV7-9 and TRBJ2-1; 9 positions match TRBD2. V lost 5 bases to trimming and J lost 7 bases; unmatched junction nucleotides: 9. This CDR3 is 15 amino acids long. CDR1 SEHNR and CDR2 FQNEAQ come from the germline V gene (reference sequence). The CDR3: CASSPELAGTNEQFF. DNA of the CDR3: TGTGCCAGCAGCCCGGAGCTAGCGGGAACGAATGAGCAGTTCTTC.

This chain joins TRBV30 and TRBJ1-5; possible D gene TRBD1, 5 bases. This CDR3 is 15 amino acids long. CDR1 is GTSNPN, CDR2 SVGIG, per germline (reference sequence). The V and J ends lost 0 bases and 0 bases respectively, with 9 bases between them. CDR3 sequence: CAWSVSGNSNQPQHF. CDR3 coding DNA: TGTGCCTGGAGTGTTTCAGGGAATAGCAATCAGCCCCAGCATTTT.

The chain links TRBV5-8 to TRBJ2-7, with 11 bases that match TRBD2. The germline gives CDR1 SGHTS, CDR2 YDEGEE. Germline trimming cut 7 bases from V and 2 bases from J; bases unmatched to any gene: 14. The CDR3 is 17 residues long. CDR3 in amino acids: CASPALPGTSGTYEQYF. CDR3 DNA: TGTGCCAGCCCTGCCTTACCCGGGACTAGCGGAACCTACGAGCAGTACTTC. The full variable domain, rest sourced from reference TRBV5-8 and TRBJ2-7, is EAGVTQSPTHLIKTRGQQATLRCSPISGHTSVYWYQQALGLGLQFLLWYDEGEERNRGNFPPRFSGRQFPNYSSELNVNALELEDSALYLCASPALPGTSGTYEQYFGPGTRLTVT.

The CDR3, as DNA: TGTGCCAGCAGCCCCGCCGACAGGGTTAATCAGCCCCAGCATTTT. Its translation is CASSPADRVNQPQHF. V gene TRBV3-1 (or the pseudogene TRBV3-2) combines with J gene TRBJ1-5; 7 bases align to TRBD1. Germline V gene lookup returns CDR1 LGHDT and CDR2 YNNKEL (reference sequence). This CDR3 contains 15 residues. The V and J ends lost 4 bases and 4 bases, in that order; junction bases with no gene match: 7.

The rearrangement links TRBV12-5 to TRBJ2-1; unclear D gene. The V end was cut by 0 bases, the J end by 5 bases, with 8 bases between. Germline V gene sequence: CDR1 LGHNT, CDR2 FRNRAP. The length of the CDR3 is 14 residues. The CDR3: CASGLVTANNEQFF. In nucleotides, the CDR3 is TGTGCTAGTGGTTTGGTTACAGCAAACAATGAGCAGTTCTTC.

The chain recombines TRBV4-3 with TRBJ2-6, with a possible D match to TRBD1 (6 bases). With 0 bases removed from V and 2 bases from J, the gap between germline ends came to 11 bases. Looked up from germline, CDR1 is LGHNA and CDR2 is YSLEER. This CDR3 comprises 17 residues. The CDR3 here is CASSQEGALTGANVLTF. The CDR3 nucleotides are TGCGCCAGCAGCCAAGAGGGGGCACTCACTGGGGCCAACGTCCTGACTTTC.

The table lists this clone with a count of one. The rearrangement links TRBV7-9 to TRBJ1-3, with 7 positions matching TRBD1. CDR1 is SEHNR, CDR2 FQNEAQ, per germline (reference sequence). The CDR3 has 14 residues. V trimming: 6 bases; J trimming: 3 bases; junction bases outside the gene matches: 5. The CDR3 nucleotides are TGTGCCAGCAGGACAGGGAGAAATGGAAACACCATATATTTT. Protein product: CASRTGRNGNTIYF.

The chain links TRBV5-4 to TRBJ1-1, with a weak D call TRBD1 (5 bases). There are 16 residues in the CDR3. CDR1 and CDR2 (germline): SGHNT, YYREEE (reference sequence). The V and J ends lost 4 bases and 3 bases respectively, with 19 bases between them. The CDR3 DNA reads TGTGCCAGCAGCCTGCCAGGTGGTAGGGGATACACTGAAGCTTTCTTT. Translated, it gives CASSLPGGRGYTEAFF.

The chain links TRBV6-2 or TRBV6-3 to TRBJ2-1, with a possible D match to TRBD2 (5 bases). Germline CDR1 is MNHEY and CDR2 is SVGEGT. V was clipped by 5 bases and J by 15 bases, with 20 bases between them. The CDR3 loop spans 13 amino acids. In DNA form, the CDR3 reads TGTGCCAGCAGTAGGAGCGAGCGGACGAGCGGGTTCTTC. This codes for CASSRSERTSGFF.

The chain uses TRBV15 and TRBJ2-1; 13 nucleotides align to TRBD2. With V trimmed by 5 bases and J by 7 bases, 8 bases remained unmatched. Germline V gives CDR1 LNHNV, CDR2 YYDKDF (reference sequence). The CDR3 has 16 amino acids. CDR3 sequence (DNA): TGTGCCACCAGCCCGAGGCGGACTAGCGGGAGTAATGAGCAGTTCTTC. It is translated as CATSPRRTSGSNEQFF.

In this sample, this clone turned up a few times. The chain carries TRBV6-5 and TRBJ1-2; D not resolved. V gave up 0 bases and J gave up 8 bases, with 16 bases separating them. Germline CDR1 reads MNHEY; CDR2 reads SVGAGI. This CDR3 contains 15 residues. The CDR3 region has the DNA TGTGCCAGCAGTTACTCGACGGGGTTTCCTAGCGGCTACACCTTC. Its translation: CASSYSTGFPSGYTF.

The V gene is TRBV5-6, the J gene TRBJ1-5; a weak D match, TRBD1 (6 bases). CDR1 is SGHDT and CDR2 is YYEEEE in the germline V gene. V lost 3 bases and J lost 2, with 15 bases in between. This CDR3 spans 16 amino acids. CDR3 coding DNA: TGTGCCAGCAGCTCGAGGGGGGGATATGGCAATCAGCCCCAGCATTTT. Protein sequence: CASSSRGGYGNQPQHF.

This sequence joins TRBV5-1 and TRBJ2-7; 8 bases are shared with TRBD1. Trimming at V came to 2 bases and at J to 4 bases, leaving 8 bases not matched to a gene. CDR3 size: 15 residues. Germline CDR1 is SGHRS and CDR2 is YFSETQ. CDR3 in DNA: TGCGCCAGCAGCTTCGGACAGGGAAGTATGTACGAGCAGTACTTC. It translates to CASSFGQGSMYEQYF.

The chain has TRBV11-2 and TRBJ2-7; no definite D call. V was shortened by 6 bases and J by 4 bases, with 10 bases between the two germline ends. CDR1 and CDR2 from the germline V gene are SGHAT and FQNNGV. This CDR3 region has 12 residues. CDR3 nucleotide sequence: TGTGCCAGCAGTACTGGTACTTACGAGCAGTACTTC. This encodes CASSTGTYEQYF.

The chain links TRBV19 to TRBJ2-1; 8 bases agree with TRBD2. This CDR3 region has 18 residues. V trimming: 3 bases; J trimming: 4 bases; junction bases outside the gene matches: 14. From germline, CDR1 is LNHDA and CDR2 SQIVND (reference sequence). For the CDR3, the DNA is TGTGCCAGTAGTATCCTTCCGAGCGGGAGAAAATCTTACAATGAGCAGTTCTTC. This sequence encodes CASSILPSGRKSYNEQFF.

The chain carries TRBV5-4 and TRBJ2-1; tentative D call: TRBD2 (5 bases). Germline CDR1 is SGHNT and CDR2 is YYREEE (reference sequence). The V end was cut by 2 bases, the J end by 0 bases, with 9 bases between. The CDR3 has 15 amino acids. The CDR3 loop reads CASSLERSSYNEQFF. CDR3 DNA: TGTGCCAGCAGCTTAGAGCGGAGCTCCTACAATGAGCAGTTCTTC.

The genes are TRBV7-2 and TRBJ2-7; 8 bases align to TRBD1. CDR3 size: 15 residues. The V and J ends lost 4 bases and 0 bases, in that order; junction bases with no gene match: 5. CDR1 SGHTA and CDR2 FQGNSA come from the germline V gene. The CDR3 bases are TGTGCCAGCAGCTCTCACAGGGGGGCCTCCTACGAGCAGTACTTC. Translation gives CASSSHRGASYEQYF.

The gene calls are TRBV7-3 and TRBJ2-7, with 10 positions matching TRBD2. The germline gives CDR1 SGHTA, CDR2 FQGTGA. The CDR3 sequence is 14 residues long. Germline trimming cut 5 bases from V and 2 bases from J; bases unmatched to any gene: 3. CDR3 nucleotide sequence: TGTGCCAGCAGCCCCAGCGGGGGGGCCTACGAGCAGTACTTC. Its protein product is CASSPSGGAYEQYF. Drawing the rest from reference TRBV7-3 and TRBJ2-7, the complete variable domain is GAGVSQTPSNKVTEKGKYVELRCDPISGHTALYWYRQSLGQGPEFLIYFQGTGAADDSGLPNDRFFAVRPEGSVSTLKIQRTERGDSAVYLCASSPSGGAYEQYFGPGTRLTVT.

This clone has only one observation. V and J are TRBV6-2 or TRBV6-3 and TRBJ2-1; the match to TRBD1 covers 11 bases. Trimming at V came to 5 bases and at J to 9 bases, leaving 6 bases not matched to a gene. The CDR3 runs 14 residues. Germline assignment: CDR1 MNHEY and CDR2 SVGEGT. The CDR3 is CASSAGTGGFEQFF. The CDR3, as DNA: TGTGCCAGCAGTGCTGGGACAGGGGGATTTGAGCAGTTCTTC.

The gene calls are TRBV5-1 and TRBJ1-1; D unresolved. Germline CDR1 reads SGHRS; CDR2 reads YFSETQ. The CDR3 totals 15 residues. V was trimmed by 3 bases and J by 1 base, leaving 13 bases between them. The CDR3 DNA sequence: TGCGCCAGCAGCTCAAGAGGCAGCTCGAACACTGAAGCTTTCTTT. This codes for CASSSRGSSNTEAFF.

This rearrangement joins TRBV6-6 to TRBJ2-2; 7 bases match TRBD2. The CDR3 is made up of 13 amino acids. The germline gives CDR1 MNHNY, CDR2 SVGAGI (reference sequence). J gave up 1 base and V 8 bases, and 1 base lay outside the gene matches. In DNA form, the CDR3 reads TGTGCCAGCTCTAGCGGGAACACCGGGGAGCTGTTTTTT. Translation gives CASSSGNTGELFF.

The V gene is TRBV5-1, the J gene TRBJ2-5; 8 nucleotides align to TRBD1. The germline gives CDR1 SGHRS, CDR2 YFSETQ. The CDR3 length is 14 residues. The trim removed 4 bases at V and 5 bases at J, leaving 7 bases unmatched. Here the CDR3 DNA reads TGCGCCAGCAGCGGGGGACAGGCTTGGGAGACCCAGTACTTC. It encodes CASSGGQAWETQYF. Supplemented by reference TRBV5-1 and TRBJ2-5, the full variable domain reads KAGVTQTPRYLIKTRGQQVTLSCSPISGHRSVSWYQQTPGQGLQFLFEYFSETQRNKGNFPGRFSGRQFSNSRSEMNVSTLELGDSALYLCASSGGQAWETQYFGPGTRLLVL.